Below, one T cell receptor beta chain is given with its context. Each CDR3 protein gets one entry after TCRdb re-called the RT-PCR reads with MiXCR. This table has some 960,000 distinct CDR3 sequences, more than 15% appearing once. The CDR3 contains 15 residues. CDR1 and CDR2 from the germline V gene are SGHTA and FQGNSA. The trim removed 5 bases at V and 7 bases at J, leaving 13 bases unmatched. The data were taken from a study of patients and donors after allogeneic stem cell transplantation. Sequencing was carried out using blood, either unsorted or a sorted T cell fraction (not recorded which). V and J are TRBV7-2 and TRBJ1-2; TRBD1 matches at 7 bases. This clonotype was obtained from a human donor who was either an allogeneic HSCT recipient or a stem cell or donor lymphocyte infusion donor (not recorded which). It is not recorded whose cells these are; they may come from a transplant donor. CDR3 nucleotides: TGTGCCAGCAGCCCCTTGACAGGGACCCCGGGTGGCTACACCTTC. It is translated as CASSPLTGTPGGYTF.